Below, 10 T cell receptor beta chains from the same sample are listed, as sequenced in a study of OX40 agonist ivuxolimab in advanced cancers. Data came from immunoSEQ multiplex PCR; TCRdb stores just in-frame clones and leaves some out. The table includes roughly 46,000 clones, around nine tenths detected once. The specimen was CD4+ or CD8+ T cells sorted from blood, collected in a trial of the OX40 agonist ivuxolimab. The source is an adult with an advanced solid tumor such as melanoma, head and neck, liver or kidney cancer.

In this sample, this clone turned up a few times. V and J are TRBV7-9 and TRBJ2-3, with 9 bases matching TRBD1. V lost 4 bases, J lost 4 bases, and 6 bases stayed unmatched. CDR1 SEHNR and CDR2 FQNEAQ come from the germline V gene (reference sequence). The CDR3 has 15 residues. CDR3 sequence: CASSSTGGGADTQYF. The CDR3 nucleotides are TGTGCCAGCAGCTCGACAGGGGGGGGCGCAGATACGCAGTATTTT. The full variable domain, completed using reference TRBV7-9 and TRBJ2-3, is DTGVSQNPRHKITKRGQNVTFRCDPISEHNRLYWYRQTLGQGPEFLTYFQNEAQLEKSRLLSDRFSAERPKGSFSTLEIQRTEQGDSAMYLCASSSTGGGADTQYFGPGTRLTVL.

This sequence joins TRBV7-9 and TRBJ2-3; D remains ambiguous. V gave up 4 bases and J gave up 1 base, with 6 bases separating them. The CDR3 extends over 13 amino acids. CDR1 and CDR2 (germline): SEHNR, FQNEAQ (reference sequence). DNA of the CDR3: TGTGCCAGCAGCTCCAGTGGCACAGATACGCAGTATTTT. Protein sequence: CASSSSGTDTQYF.

V and J are TRBV6-5 and TRBJ2-2; no reliable D call. This CDR3 spans 14 amino acids. From germline, CDR1 is MNHEY and CDR2 SVGAGI. The V gene lost 0 bases and the J gene lost 3 bases, with 5 bases spanning the gap. The CDR3 sequence: CASSYSRHTGELFF. In nucleotides, the CDR3 is TGTGCCAGCAGTTACTCAAGGCACACCGGGGAGCTGTTTTTT.

This clone was counted between two and nine times. The V and J genes are TRBV28 and TRBJ2-7; D gene unclear. CDR3 size: 12 residues. Trimming stripped 6 bases from V and 6 bases from J, with 12 bases between. CDR1 is MDHEN, CDR2 SYDVKM, per germline. CDR3 protein: CASSPTVREQYF. The CDR3 DNA is TGTGCCAGCAGCCCCACGGTACGCGAGCAGTACTTC.

This chain uses TRBV19 with TRBJ1-3; tentative D call: TRBD1 (6 bases). Trimming took 3 bases from V and 0 from J, leaving 9 bases between them. Per germline, CDR1 LNHDA and CDR2 SQIVND (reference sequence). The CDR3 sequence is 15 residues long. CDR3 residues: CASSIDRLSGNTIYF. The CDR3, as DNA: TGTGCCAGTAGTATCGACAGGCTCTCTGGAAACACCATATATTTT.

J is TRBJ2-1 and V is TRBV4-1; 14 bases agree with TRBD2. The V and J ends lost 6 bases and 12 bases, in that order; junction bases with no gene match: 22. Germline V gene data show CDR1 as MGHRA and CDR2 as YSYEKL. The CDR3 is made up of 19 amino acids. As DNA, the CDR3 is TGCGCCAGCAGAAAAAACCCCGGGACTAGCGGGAGTGAAGGGGTTGGGCAGTTCTTC. Protein product: CASRKNPGTSGSEGVGQFF.

The chain joins TRBV6-1 to TRBJ2-3; TRBD1 agrees at 8 bases. This CDR3 contains 15 residues. J was trimmed by 2 bases and V by 7 bases; bases with no gene match: 8. Germline V gene data show CDR1 as MNHNS and CDR2 as SASEGT. CDR3 DNA: TGTGCCAGCATCAAAAGGACAGGGCCCACAGATACGCAGTATTTT. Translating gives CASIKRTGPTDTQYF.

The genes are TRBV7-9 and TRBJ1-2; the D gene is possibly TRBD1 (5 bases). CDR1 SEHNR and CDR2 FQNEAQ come from the germline V gene (reference sequence). The CDR3 is 16 amino acids. V lost 1 base and J 6 bases, leaving 18 bases between the germline ends. In nucleotides, the CDR3 is TGTGCCAGCAGCTTAGTTTCGGCAGGGAAAATCAATGGCTACACCTTC. It codes for CASSLVSAGKINGYTF. The full variable domain, completed using reference TRBV7-9 and TRBJ1-2, is DTGVSQNPRHKITKRGQNVTFRCDPISEHNRLYWYRQTLGQGPEFLTYFQNEAQLEKSRLLSDRFSAERPKGSFSTLEIQRTEQGDSAMYLCASSLVSAGKINGYTFGSGTRLTVV.

This chain connects TRBV29-1 to TRBJ2-7, with D tentatively TRBD2 (5 bases). The V gene lost 5 bases and the J gene lost 0 bases, with 14 bases spanning the gap. The germline V gene has CDR1 SQVTM and CDR2 ANQGSEA. This CDR3 is 14 amino acids long. As DNA, the CDR3 is TGCAGCGTTTCCGGGAACCCGAGCTCCTACGAGCAGTACTTC. Residues: CSVSGNPSSYEQYF.

The rearrangement links TRBV2 to TRBJ2-7; D unclear. The CDR3 contains 12 residues. CDR1 and CDR2 from the germline V gene are SNHLY and FYNNEI. The V end lost 3 bases, the J end lost 6 bases, and 9 bases lay between the germline ends. CDR3 nucleotide sequence: TGTGCCAGCAGTGATACAGTCGGCGAGCAGTACTTC. This gives the protein CASSDTVGEQYF.